Below, 3 T cell receptor beta chains from the same sample are listed, as sequenced in a study of Ad26.COV2.S vaccination and SARS-CoV-2 variants (dated by TCRdb to about 2021). In the paper's terms, the treatment or condition label means: 19 received Ad26.COV2.S at low or high dose, single or two shots; roughly five received placebo; per-sample allocation not given. Repertoires of vaccine and placebo recipients were sequenced from samples collected on day 63 after the first injection. Libraries were made using the immunoSEQ multiplex PCR assay. The source is immuneACCESS, and TCRdb retained only in-frame sequences with V and J called. Part of the clones is not carried over; for the studies checked, unresolved V genes explain less than half of this, and the remainder is unexplained. The sample table contains some 520,000 clones; only one count was recorded for 87% of them. The ten largest clones represent 13% of the sample.

The source was peripheral blood, collected in a trial of Ad26.COV2.S vaccine versus placebo. These receptors all stem from a person aged 18 to 65 who received the Ad26.COV2.S COVID-19 vaccine or a placebo.

V is TRBV20-1 and J is TRBJ2-7, with D perhaps TRBD1 (6 bases). CDR1 is DFQATT, CDR2 SNEGSKA, per germline (reference sequence). V lost 3 bases and J 7 bases, leaving 10 bases between the germline ends. The CDR3 length is 11 residues. CDR3 residues: CSARGAGEQYF. The DNA for the CDR3 is TGCAGTGCTAGGGGGGCCGGGGAGCAGTACTTC.

The genes are TRBV30 and TRBJ2-7; D is possibly TRBD2 (5 bases). The germline V and J ends were trimmed by 3 bases and 2 bases, with 14 bases remaining between them. Germline V lookup: CDR1 GTSNPN, CDR2 SVGIG (reference sequence). The CDR3 is made up of 14 amino acids. CDR3 sequence (DNA): TGTGCCTGGAGGCGGGCGGTGACTCCCTACGAGCAGTACTTC. Translated, it gives CAWRRAVTPYEQYF.

V and J are TRBV5-1 and TRBJ2-1; tentatively, D is TRBD2 (6 bases). V was pared by 4 bases and J by 3 bases, with 14 bases between. The CDR3 length is 15 residues. Per germline, CDR1 SGHRS and CDR2 YFSETQ. CDR3 residues: CASSPGERYYNEQFF. CDR3 nucleotides: TGCGCCAGCAGCCCGGGGGAAAGGTACTACAATGAGCAGTTCTTC.